This T cell receptor beta chain stems from a study of T cells of healthy individuals. Each CDR3 protein gets one entry after TCRdb re-called the 5' RACE reads with MiXCR. The data hold tens of thousands of distinct CDR3 sequences, with about 15% observed a single time. The CDR3 runs to 11 residues. Germline-derived CDR1 and CDR2 are MNHNY and SVGAGI (reference sequence). Trimming took off 5 bases at V and 5 bases at J, with 6 bases between the two ends. This clonotype showed up many times. The chain joins TRBV6-6 to TRBJ1-1; D is possibly TRBD1 (5 bases). This TCR derives from a human donor in good health. Written as DNA, the CDR3 is TGTGCCAGCAGTAAGGGGACTGAAGCTTTCTTT. The encoded protein is CASSKGTEAFF.